This entry lists 28 T cell receptor beta chains sequenced from one sample in a study of OX40 agonist ivuxolimab in advanced cancers. The protocol was immunoSEQ multiplex PCR, while the TCRdb copy is restricted to in-frame clones and leaves out a portion. The sample lists tens of thousands of clones; more than 65% were seen once. The specimen was CD4+ or CD8+ T cells sorted from blood, collected in a trial of the OX40 agonist ivuxolimab. The receptors were sampled from an adult with an advanced solid tumor such as melanoma, head and neck, liver or kidney cancer.

This clone was picked up a small number of times. This chain links TRBV19 with TRBJ2-6; D is perhaps TRBD2 (5 bases). V was pared by 3 bases and J by 0 bases, with 12 bases between. Germline V gives CDR1 LNHDA, CDR2 SQIVND (reference sequence). The CDR3 is made up of 17 amino acids. In DNA, the CDR3 is TGTGCCAGTAGTATCGCGGGCTCTTACTCTGGGGCCAACGTCCTGACTTTC. Protein product: CASSIAGSYSGANVLTF.

The V gene is TRBV6-1, the J gene TRBJ2-7; 7 nucleotides agree with TRBD1. The germline V gene encodes CDR1 MNHNS and CDR2 SASEGT. The CDR3 is made up of 13 amino acids. J was trimmed by 6 bases and V by 8 bases; bases with no gene match: 10. In nucleotides, the CDR3 is TGTGCCAGCTGTCGGACAGGAGGAGTCGAGCAGTACTTC. Translating gives CASCRTGGVEQYF.

This chain uses TRBV7-3 with TRBJ1-4; 7 bases match TRBD1. The CDR3 is 15 amino acids. Germline-derived CDR1 and CDR2 are SGHTA and FQGTGA. J lost 8 bases, V lost 5 bases, and 11 bases had no gene match. CDR3 region: CASSKQGGAGEKLFF. The CDR3 DNA sequence: TGTGCCAGCAGCAAACAAGGGGGCGCCGGAGAAAAACTGTTTTTT.

The chain couples TRBV6-1 to TRBJ1-2, with D unresolved. Germline loops: CDR1 MNHNS, CDR2 SASEGT. The CDR3 is made up of 13 amino acids. V was cut by 6 bases and J by 4 bases, with 12 bases left in between. CDR3 nucleotide sequence: TGTGCCAGCAGATCAGATACTTTCTATGGCTACACCTTC. It is translated as CASRSDTFYGYTF.

The gene calls are TRBV28 and TRBJ1-2, with D perhaps matching TRBD1 (5 bases). The V gene's germline CDR1 is MDHEN and CDR2 SYDVKM. This CDR3 has 13 amino acids. V was pared by 6 bases and J by 8 bases, with 16 bases between. CDR3 loop: CASRSGTHWGYTF. Written as DNA, the CDR3 is TGTGCCAGCAGGTCCGGGACCCATTGGGGCTACACCTTC.

This clone was counted between two and nine times. The CDR3 coding sequence is TGTGCCAGCAGTGAGAGCGGACAGGGTGCTTGGGTCCCCCAGCATTTT. Amino acid sequence: CASSESGQGAWVPQHF. The chain recombines TRBV6-1 with TRBJ1-5; 8 nucleotides match TRBD1. V shed 3 bases and J 10 bases; nucleotides not matched to a gene: 14. CDR3 length: 16 amino acids. Germline lookup yields CDR1 MNHNS and CDR2 SASEGT.

The gene calls are TRBV18 and TRBJ1-4, with TRBD1 matching over 9 bases. CDR3 size: 13 residues. V lost 4 bases and J lost 8; bases outside the gene matches: 2. CDR1 and CDR2 from the germline V gene are KGHSH and LQKENI. This CDR3 reads CASSRGQGEKLFF. The DNA for the CDR3 is TGTGCCAGCTCACGGGGACAGGGCGAAAAACTGTTTTTT.

The V gene is TRBV7-6, the J gene TRBJ1-1, with a possible D match to TRBD1 (5 bases). Deletions cut 5 bases from V and 4 bases from J, with 20 bases between. CDR3 length equals 16 residues. Germline V gene sequence: CDR1 SGHVS, CDR2 FNYEAQ. As DNA, the CDR3 is TGTGCCAGCAGCCCTTTCGAGGGGCCGCCCAGCACTGAAGCTTTCTTT. It translates to CASSPFEGPPSTEAFF.

This chain links TRBV6-5 with TRBJ1-1; perhaps TRBD1 as D (5 bases). Germline loops: CDR1 MNHEY, CDR2 SVGAGI. V lost 8 bases and J 1 base, leaving 11 bases between the germline ends. The CDR3 spans 13 residues. This CDR3 is CASRQGANTEAFF. The CDR3 bases are TGTGCCAGCCGTCAGGGAGCGAACACTGAAGCTTTCTTT.

On this clone itself: A read error may account for a junction end that differs from germline. J is TRBJ1-6 and V is TRBV6-5; TRBD1 matches 7 bases. CDR3 length: 14 amino acids. Germline loops: CDR1 MNHEY, CDR2 SVGAGI. The CDR3 DNA reads TGTGCCAGCAGCCGCGGACAGGTTTCTTCATCCCTCCACTTT. Protein sequence: CASSRGQVSSSLHF.

This clone came up a few times. The chain has TRBV7-2 and TRBJ2-1, with D uncertain. The CDR3 is 14 amino acids. V lost 8 bases and J lost 0, with 11 bases in between. The germline CDR1 and CDR2 sequences are SGHTA and FQGNSA. The CDR3 here is CASARSSSYNEQFF. The DNA for the CDR3 is TGTGCCAGCGCTAGGTCCAGCTCCTACAATGAGCAGTTCTTC. The full variable domain, completed using reference TRBV7-2 and TRBJ2-1, is GAGVSQSPSNKVTEKGKDVELRCDPISGHTALYWYRQSLGQGLEFLIYFQGNSAPDKSGLPSDRFSAERTGGSVSTLTIQRTQQEDSAVYLCASARSSSYNEQFFGPGTRLTVL.

This clone was counted a single time. The V call is TRBV7-9, the J call TRBJ1-2, with unresolved D. This CDR3 is built from 12 residues. Germline V gene sequence: CDR1 SEHNR, CDR2 FQNEAQ (reference sequence). The V gene lost 1 base and the J gene lost 6 bases, with 6 bases spanning the gap. CDR3 sequence: CASSLEGHGYTF. Here the CDR3 DNA reads TGTGCCAGCAGCTTAGAGGGTCATGGCTACACCTTC.

The gene calls are TRBV30 and TRBJ1-6, with D unclear. CDR1 and CDR2 from the germline V gene are GTSNPN and SVGIG (reference sequence). The CDR3 covers 14 residues. Trimming left V 0 bases short and J 6 bases short, with 9 bases between. The CDR3 loop is CAWSVVGSNSPLHF. The DNA of the CDR3 is TGTGCCTGGAGTGTAGTTGGATCTAATTCACCCCTCCACTTT.

The J gene is TRBJ1-2, the V gene TRBV14; TRBD1 agrees at 12 bases. This CDR3 is built from 17 residues. Per germline, CDR1 SGHDN and CDR2 FVKESK. Trimming removed 3 bases from V and 3 bases from J; junction bases left unmatched: 8. CDR3 sequence (DNA): TGTGCCAGCAGCCACCGGGACAGGGGGCCTCGGTACTATGGCTACACCTTC. Protein: CASSHRDRGPRYYGYTF.

There are a few counts of this clone. The gene calls are TRBV10-2 and TRBJ2-6; D is ambiguous. This CDR3 is 16 amino acids long. Germline-derived CDR1 and CDR2 are WSHSY and SAAADI. Trimming removed 4 bases from V and 0 bases from J, with 10 bases in between. CDR3 coding DNA: TGCGCCAGCAGTGTCGGCGGCGGCTCTGGGGCCAACGTCCTGACTTTC. This translates into CASSVGGGSGANVLTF.

J is TRBJ2-5 and V is TRBV6-1, with 12 bases that match TRBD2. The germline V gene has CDR1 MNHNS and CDR2 SASEGT. V shed 6 bases and J 6 bases; nucleotides not matched to a gene: 8. The CDR3 loop spans 15 amino acids. CDR3 DNA: TGTGCCAGCAGAGTAGCTAGCGGGGGGGCCCAGACCCAGTACTTC. This gives the protein CASRVASGGAQTQYF.

This clone was seen once. The chain uses TRBV7-3 and TRBJ1-5; weak D call: TRBD1 (5 bases). Trimming removed 7 bases at V and 3 bases at J, with 16 bases between. Per germline, CDR1 SGHTA and CDR2 FQGTGA. The CDR3 spans 15 residues. The CDR3: CASKEGEGINQPQHF. The CDR3 nucleotides read TGTGCCAGCAAAGAAGGGGAAGGCATCAATCAGCCCCAGCATTTT.

This clone was counted only a few times. The rearrangement joins TRBV13 to TRBJ2-2; 7 bases line up with TRBD1. V shed 0 bases and J 1 base; nucleotides not matched to a gene: 5. CDR3 length equals 17 residues. The germline V gene has CDR1 PRHDT and CDR2 FYEKMQ (reference sequence). CDR3 sequence reads: CASSLGLGTVNTGELFF. The CDR3 nucleotides are TGTGCCAGCAGCTTAGGCCTGGGGACAGTGAACACCGGGGAGCTGTTTTTT.

A few counts support this clone. The chain links TRBV30 to TRBJ2-7, with D perhaps being TRBD1 or TRBD2 (5 bases each). The germline V gene has CDR1 GTSNPN and CDR2 SVGIG (reference sequence). CDR3 length equals 12 residues. Trimming pared 5 bases from V and 3 bases from J, leaving 11 bases between. CDR3 sequence: CAWGVGGYEQYF. The CDR3 bases are TGTGCCTGGGGAGTTGGGGGCTACGAGCAGTACTTC.

The chain recombines TRBV7-2 with TRBJ1-5, with 9 bases identical to TRBD1. Per germline, CDR1 SGHTA and CDR2 FQGNSA. The CDR3 loop spans 17 amino acids. V was clipped by 3 bases and J by 0 bases; unmatched bases: 6. The CDR3 bases are TGTGCCAGCAGCTTTGACAGGGGGGGAAATAGCAATCAGCCCCAGCATTTT. It codes for CASSFDRGGNSNQPQHF.

The chain carries TRBV2 and TRBJ2-7; the match to TRBD1 covers 8 bases. The CDR3 consists of 13 residues. V shed 6 bases and J 7 bases; nucleotides not matched to a gene: 8. Germline CDR1 SNHLY, CDR2 FYNNEI. The CDR3: CASRDQGAGEQYF. The CDR3 nucleotides are TGTGCCAGCAGGGACCAGGGGGCGGGGGAGCAGTACTTC.

The rearrangement links TRBV5-1 to TRBJ2-1; a possible D gene is TRBD2 (5 bases). The CDR3 is made up of 15 amino acids. Trimming took 0 bases from V and 4 from J, leaving 11 bases between them. Germline CDR1 reads SGHRS; CDR2 reads YFSETQ. The chain's CDR3 is CASSLGGGGYNEQFF. CDR3 sequence (DNA): TGCGCCAGCAGCTTGGGTGGAGGCGGATACAATGAGCAGTTCTTC.

The genes are TRBV7-2 and TRBJ2-3; possible D gene TRBD2, 7 bases. The CDR3 covers 17 residues. The germline V gene encodes CDR1 SGHTA and CDR2 FQGNSA. V was clipped by 4 bases and J by 6 bases, with 23 bases between them. Here the CDR3 DNA reads TGTGCCAGCAGCTCCCCGAGGACCGGCAGGGGAGGGGATACGCAGTATTTT. Its translation: CASSSPRTGRGGDTQYF.

V gene TRBV27 combines with J gene TRBJ1-2; D possibly corresponds to TRBD1 (6 bases). The length of the CDR3 is 14 residues. V was cut by 3 bases and J by 5 bases, with 13 bases left in between. The germline V gene has CDR1 MNHEY and CDR2 SMNVEV (reference sequence). The CDR3 DNA reads as TGTGCCAGCAGTTTCTCCACGGACAGTTATGGCTACACCTTC. It encodes CASSFSTDSYGYTF.

This clone was seen only a few times. The V and J genes are TRBV10-3 and TRBJ2-7; the match to TRBD1 covers 9 bases. Germline-derived CDR1 and CDR2 are ENHRY and SYGVKD. This CDR3 contains 14 residues. Trimming cost V 6 bases and J 1 base; bases outside gene matches: 4. The CDR3 nucleotides are TGTGCCATCAGGTCAGACAGGGGGTCCTACGAGCAGTACTTC. Amino acids: CAIRSDRGSYEQYF.

V usage is TRBV25-1 and J usage is TRBJ2-3, with D perhaps assigned TRBD1 or TRBD2 (5 bases each). The CDR3 sequence is 16 residues long. Germline V gene data show CDR1 as MGHDK and CDR2 as SYGVNS. Trimming took off 2 bases at V and 4 bases at J, with 16 bases between the two ends. CDR3 protein: CASSESREWRADTQYF. Written as DNA, the CDR3 is TGTGCCAGCAGTGAAAGCAGGGAGTGGCGGGCAGATACGCAGTATTTT.

The CDR3 spells CASSLGPNNEQFF. The CDR3 DNA sequence: TGTGCCAGCAGCTTAGGACCGAACAATGAGCAGTTCTTC. The chain combines TRBV7-2 with TRBJ2-1; no clear D gene. Per germline, CDR1 SGHTA and CDR2 FQGNSA. Trimming stripped 1 base from V and 5 bases from J, with 6 bases between. The CDR3 is 13 residues long. Together with reference TRBV7-2 and TRBJ2-1, the CDR3 gives the full variable domain: GAGVSQSPSNKVTEKGKDVELRCDPISGHTALYWYRQSLGQGLEFLIYFQGNSAPDKSGLPSDRFSAERTGGSVSTLTIQRTQQEDSAVYLCASSLGPNNEQFFGPGTRLTVL.

The rearrangement uses TRBV29-1 and TRBJ1-1, with a tentative D call TRBD1 (5 bases). Germline V lookup: CDR1 SQVTM, CDR2 ANQGSEA. The V and J ends lost 4 bases and 2 bases respectively, with 11 bases between them. This CDR3 is built from 13 residues. The CDR3 here is CSVASTANTEAFF. The DNA for the CDR3 is TGCAGCGTTGCGTCGACAGCAAACACTGAAGCTTTCTTT.